These 30 T cell receptor beta chains originate from one sample sequenced in a study of shared clonotypes between healthy human individuals. Naive CD8 cells comprised CD45RO-negative, CCR7-positively selected cells, excluding terminally differentiated effector memory CD45RA+ cells. Measured with immunoSEQ multiplex PCR; TCRdb has only the in-frame clones, and not every one. The table records 700,000 to 950,000 clones, roughly 96% of them present only once. The specimen was naive CD8+ T cells sorted from blood. Source of these receptors: a man younger than 40 in good health.

The genes are TRBV2 and TRBJ2-7; D perhaps matches TRBD1 (5 bases). With 8 bases removed from V and 6 bases from J, the gap between germline ends came to 8 bases. From germline, CDR1 is SNHLY and CDR2 FYNNEI. The CDR3 is 10 amino acids. CDR3 region: CASAGSEQYF. CDR3 nucleotides: TGTGCCAGCGCAGGGTCCGAGCAGTACTTC. Combining the CDR3 with reference TRBV2 and TRBJ2-7 gives the whole variable domain EPEVTQTPSHQVTQMGQEVILRCVPISNHLYFYWYRQILGQKVEFLVSFYNNEISEKSEIFDDQFSVERPDGSNFTLKIRSTKLEDSAMYFCASAGSEQYFGPGTRLTVT.

The chain has TRBV28 and TRBJ2-1, with D maybe TRBD2 (6 bases). Germline V gives CDR1 MDHEN, CDR2 SYDVKM. CDR3 length: 18 residues. V gave up 2 bases and J gave up 0 bases, with 17 bases separating them. For the CDR3, the DNA is TGTGCCAGCAGTTTAAGCCCAAAACTAGCTAGCTCCTACAATGAGCAGTTCTTC. This codes for CASSLSPKLASSYNEQFF.

The CDR3 spells CASSHRDENTDTQYF. DNA for the CDR3: TGCGCCAGCAGCCACAGGGATGAAAACACAGATACGCAGTATTTT. The V call is TRBV5-1, the J call TRBJ2-3; the D gene is possibly TRBD1 (6 bases). This CDR3 spans 15 amino acids. CDR1 SGHRS and CDR2 YFSETQ come from the germline V gene. The germline V and J ends were trimmed by 4 bases and 2 bases, with 14 bases remaining between them.

This chain uses TRBV27 with TRBJ2-2; 10 nucleotides agree with TRBD1. The CDR3 is 17 amino acids. Germline lookup yields CDR1 MNHEY and CDR2 SMNVEV (reference sequence). J was trimmed by 4 bases and V by 6 bases; bases with no gene match: 11. The CDR3 loop is CASRTHDRGRGTGELFF. The DNA for the CDR3 is TGTGCCAGCAGGACCCATGACAGGGGGCGAGGCACCGGGGAGCTGTTTTTT.

J is TRBJ2-1 and V is TRBV7-3; no definite D call. V dropped 5 bases and J dropped 5 bases, with 13 bases sitting between them. The CDR3 runs to 14 residues. The germline CDR1 and CDR2 sequences are SGHTA and FQGTGA. CDR3 amino acids: CASSPTAENNEQFF. DNA for the CDR3: TGTGCCAGCAGCCCAACCGCAGAGAACAATGAGCAGTTCTTC.

The chain couples TRBV27 to TRBJ2-1; a weak D match, TRBD2 (6 bases). The CDR3 contains 16 residues. CDR1 is MNHEY, CDR2 SMNVEV, per germline (reference sequence). V gave up 1 base and J gave up 9 bases, with 19 bases separating them. CDR3 sequence reads: CASSLLASDGPGEQFF. For the CDR3, the DNA is TGTGCCAGCAGTTTATTAGCTAGCGATGGGCCCGGTGAGCAGTTCTTC.

This chain uses TRBV5-1 with TRBJ1-1; 9 nucleotides match TRBD1. The V gene's germline CDR1 is SGHRS and CDR2 YFSETQ. The CDR3 is 15 amino acids. Trimming removed 0 bases from V and 1 base from J; junction bases left unmatched: 1. DNA of the CDR3: TGCGCCAGCAGCTTGGCGGGACAGGGGAACACTGAAGCTTTCTTT. Protein: CASSLAGQGNTEAFF.

CDR3 sequence (DNA): TGTGCCAGCGTTGGAAAATCAGATACGCAGTATTTT. The encoded protein is CASVGKSDTQYF. The chain couples TRBV27 to TRBJ2-3; D is undetermined. The CDR3 runs to 12 residues. CDR1 MNHEY and CDR2 SMNVEV come from the germline V gene (reference sequence). V lost 8 bases to trimming and J lost 4 bases, with 10 bases between them.

The genes are TRBV11-2 and TRBJ1-4; D ambiguous. Germline-derived CDR1 and CDR2 are SGHAT and FQNNGV. The CDR3 sequence is 15 residues long. Trimming took 1 base from V and 0 from J, leaving 6 bases between them. Written as DNA, the CDR3 is TGTGCCAGCAGCTTAGTGGGGTCAACTAATGAAAAACTGTTTTTT. This translates into CASSLVGSTNEKLFF.

This clone was recorded only once. The chain has TRBV11-2 and TRBJ1-5; D is ambiguous. The CDR3 totals 15 residues. Germline V lookup: CDR1 SGHAT, CDR2 FQNNGV. V dropped 0 bases and J dropped 0 bases, with 6 bases sitting between them. CDR3 in DNA: TGTGCCAGCAGCTTAGATGCGAGTAGCAATCAGCCCCAGCATTTT. Translated, it gives CASSLDASSNQPQHF.

V usage is TRBV12-2 and J usage is TRBJ2-7; the table's TRBD1 call for D was not verified on the DNA. TRBV12-2 is a pseudogene segment. The CDR3 is 20 residues long. For the CDR3, the DNA is TGTGCAAGTCGCTTAGCGAGATCTCCTACCGGGCCAGGGAAGAAGTACGAGCAGTACTTC. Translating gives CASRLARSPTGPGKKYEQYF.

With respect to this clone: Likely a read error: the CDR3 ends without its conserved phenylalanine or tryptophan. The V call is TRBV6-1, the J call TRBJ1-5, with a possible D match to TRBD1 (5 bases). Per germline, CDR1 MNHNS and CDR2 SASEGT. Between the trimmed V and J ends, which lost 5 bases and 4 bases, there was a span of 9 bases. This CDR3 has 13 residues. CDR3 residues: CASSLTVNQPQHL. The CDR3 region has the DNA TGTGCCAGCAGTTTGACAGTGAATCAGCCCCAGCATCTT.

V usage is TRBV9 and J usage is TRBJ2-2; 8 bases map to TRBD2. After removal of 3 bases from V and 3 bases from J, the junction contained 4 bases not matched to a gene. Per germline, CDR1 SGDLS and CDR2 YYNGEE. The CDR3 is 15 amino acids. Here the CDR3 reads CASSAGGADTGELFF. The CDR3 DNA sequence: TGTGCCAGCAGCGCGGGAGGGGCCGACACCGGGGAGCTGTTTTTT.

The chain recombines TRBV5-4 with TRBJ2-1; D gene ambiguous. Trimming shortened V by 1 base and J by 6 bases, and 8 bases separated the two germline ends. The CDR3 runs 13 residues. Germline CDR1 is SGHNT and CDR2 is YYREEE (reference sequence). The CDR3 DNA reads TGTGCCAGCAGCTTGTGGCCAGGCAATGAGCAGTTCTTC. This sequence encodes CASSLWPGNEQFF. Combining the CDR3 with reference TRBV5-4 and TRBJ2-1 gives the whole variable domain ETGVTQSPTHLIKTRGQQVTLRCSSQSGHNTVSWYQQALGQGPQFIFQYYREEENGRGNFPPRFSGLQFPNYSSELNVNALELDDSALYLCASSLWPGNEQFFGPGTRLTVL.

This clone was found once. The gene calls are TRBV10-2 and TRBJ2-5, with 8 bases matching TRBD2. Germline V CDR1 and CDR2: WSHSY, SAAADI. The CDR3 runs to 15 residues. Losses at the gene ends were 0 bases for V and 6 bases for J; bases not matched to a gene: 6. The CDR3 is CASSESNSGTKTQYF. Written as DNA, the CDR3 is TGCGCCAGCAGTGAGTCCAATAGCGGGACGAAGACCCAGTACTTC.

This clone occurred once. The CDR3 loop reads CASSQGTGGPEQYF. The DNA of the CDR3 is TGCGCCAGCAGCCAAGGGACAGGGGGTCCCGAGCAGTACTTC. This chain connects TRBV4-1 to TRBJ2-7, with 10 nucleotides matching TRBD1. The ends lost 1 base at V and 6 bases at J; junction bases unmatched: 3. The germline V gene encodes CDR1 MGHRA and CDR2 YSYEKL. The CDR3 loop spans 14 amino acids.

The chain employs TRBV7-6 and TRBJ2-7, with TRBD2 as a possible D gene (7 bases). Trimming took off 1 base at V and 3 bases at J, with 16 bases between the two ends. The CDR3 covers 16 residues. Germline CDR1 reads SGHVS; CDR2 reads FNYEAQ. CDR3 DNA sequence: TGTGCCAGCAGCTTAGGGGGGCGGCGGGAGAACTACGAGCAGTACTTC. Protein: CASSLGGRRENYEQYF.

The CDR3: CASSIVANSYEQYF. The CDR3 DNA reads TGTGCCAGTAGTATAGTGGCCAACTCCTACGAGCAGTACTTC. The rearrangement joins TRBV19 to TRBJ2-7, with unresolved D. The germline CDR1 and CDR2 sequences are LNHDA and SQIVND (reference sequence). The CDR3 is 14 residues long. V gave up 1 base and J gave up 0 bases, with 7 bases separating them.

The CDR3 nucleotides are TGCAGCGCGAGCCCCAGGGGGGACTATGGCTACACCTTC. Translating it yields CSASPRGDYGYTF. The chain joins TRBV29-1 to TRBJ1-2; 7 nucleotides match TRBD1. Trimming at V came to 7 bases and at J to 3 bases, leaving 8 bases not matched to a gene. Germline V gene data show CDR1 as SQVTM and CDR2 as ANQGSEA. The CDR3 extends over 13 amino acids.

This clone was detected once. Distinct nucleotide sequences in the sample also encode this CDR3. This chain joins TRBV19 and TRBJ2-7; weak D call: TRBD1 (6 bases). CDR3 size: 14 residues. Germline V lookup: CDR1 LNHDA, CDR2 SQIVND (reference sequence). Trimming removed 1 base from V and 3 bases from J, with 10 bases in between. Here the CDR3 reads CASSIGAGDYEQYF. The CDR3 DNA follows: TGTGCCAGTAGTATAGGTGCAGGGGACTACGAGCAGTACTTC.

Turning to this clone: Other DNA sequences in the same sample also yield this CDR3. The rearrangement joins TRBV9 to TRBJ2-7; D not resolved. The CDR3 runs 13 residues. Trimming removed 0 bases from V and 0 bases from J, with 4 bases in between. Germline V gene lookup returns CDR1 SGDLS and CDR2 YYNGEE. The CDR3 sequence is CASSVGASYEQYF. CDR3 in DNA: TGTGCCAGCAGCGTAGGAGCCTCCTACGAGCAGTACTTC.

The chain uses TRBV7-9 and TRBJ1-1, with TRBD1 matching over 8 bases. The CDR3 is 18 amino acids. V trimming: 3 bases; J trimming: 4 bases; junction bases outside the gene matches: 16. Germline assignment: CDR1 SEHNR and CDR2 FQNEAQ (reference sequence). The chain's CDR3 is CASSFSDRAIRGGTEAFF. In DNA form, the CDR3 reads TGTGCCAGCAGCTTCTCGGACAGGGCCATACGTGGGGGCACTGAAGCTTTCTTT.

This clone was found once. The V call is TRBV15, the J call TRBJ2-7; 9 bases fit TRBD1. The J segment lost 7 bases and the V segment lost 4 bases, leaving 20 bases of the junction unmatched. Germline V gene sequence: CDR1 LNHNV, CDR2 YYDKDF (reference sequence). The CDR3 runs to 18 residues. For the CDR3, the DNA is TGTGCCACCAGCACTACAAGGGAAGGCGGGACAGGGTATAAGGAGCAGTACTTC. Translated, it gives CATSTTREGGTGYKEQYF.

The genes are TRBV7-9 and TRBJ2-1, with D unclear. The CDR3 totals 15 residues. V was clipped by 5 bases and J by 1 base, with 12 bases between them. CDR1 is SEHNR and CDR2 is FQNEAQ in the germline V gene (reference sequence). The CDR3 loop reads CASSPPLRSYNEQFF. CDR3 in DNA: TGTGCCAGCAGCCCCCCTTTGCGGTCCTACAATGAGCAGTTCTTC.

The table lists this clone with a few counts. The chain is built from TRBV7-7 and TRBJ2-1; TRBD2 matches at 9 bases. V lost 1 base to trimming and J lost 4 bases; unmatched junction nucleotides: 2. The CDR3 totals 15 residues. CDR1 is SSHAT, CDR2 FNYEAQ, per germline (reference sequence). The CDR3: CASSLVSGGYNEQFF. CDR3 coding DNA: TGTGCCAGCAGCTTAGTTAGCGGGGGTTACAATGAGCAGTTCTTC. Using reference TRBV7-7 and TRBJ2-1 for the parts outside the CDR3, the full variable domain is GAGVSQSPRYKVTKRGQDVTLRCDPISSHATLYWYQQALGQGPEFLTYFNYEAQPDKSGLPSDRFSAERPEGSISTLTIQRTEQRDSAMYRCASSLVSGGYNEQFFGPGTRLTVL.

This clone has just one count. This chain connects TRBV29-1 to TRBJ1-1; 8 nucleotides agree with TRBD1. V dropped 5 bases and J dropped 4; count of bases not matched to a gene: 6. The CDR3 is 13 amino acids. Germline V gene sequence: CDR1 SQVTM, CDR2 ANQGSEA. The CDR3 nucleotides are TGCAGCGTTTCGGGCAGGGGGCGCACTGAAGCTTTCTTT. Its protein is CSVSGRGRTEAFF.

This clone was seen just once. The chain combines TRBV11-2 with TRBJ2-7; 12 bases fit TRBD2. CDR1 is SGHAT, CDR2 FQNNGV, per germline. This CDR3 contains 19 residues. V shed 4 bases, J shed 6 bases, and the junction held 19 bases outside the gene matches. The CDR3 DNA follows: TGTGCCAGCAGCTCGACGCCACGGACTAGCGGGAACCCCTTCCCCGAGCAGTACTTC. The encoded protein is CASSSTPRTSGNPFPEQYF.

V and J are TRBV7-9 and TRBJ2-7, with D perhaps matching TRBD1 (6 bases). CDR1 SEHNR and CDR2 FQNEAQ come from the germline V gene (reference sequence). This CDR3 spans 14 amino acids. V lost 5 bases and J lost 3, with 14 bases in between. The CDR3 is CASSLWTANYEQYF. CDR3 DNA sequence: TGTGCCAGCAGCCTCTGGACAGCGAACTACGAGCAGTACTTC.

This rearrangement joins TRBV19 to TRBJ2-7; maybe TRBD1 (5 bases). Germline-derived CDR1 and CDR2 are LNHDA and SQIVND (reference sequence). Trimming took 5 bases from V and 4 from J, leaving 21 bases between them. The CDR3 loop spans 16 amino acids. CDR3 nucleotides: TGTGCCAGTAGTCCCCGGTTGGGGCTGAAGTGGTACGAGCAGTACTTC. Encoded protein: CASSPRLGLKWYEQYF.

The CDR3 DNA is TGTGCCAGCAGCTTAGCGCGTGAAGGGAGCTACGAGCAGTACTTC. Residues: CASSLAREGSYEQYF. The V gene is TRBV7-9, the J gene TRBJ2-7; tentative D call: TRBD2 (5 bases). Trimming stripped 0 bases from V and 3 bases from J, with 12 bases between. Germline CDR1 is SEHNR and CDR2 is FQNEAQ (reference sequence). The CDR3 extends over 15 amino acids.